This note documents a single TCR beta chain sequence. A junction end diverges from the germline sequence, so it may reflect a read error. The CDR3 runs to 15 residues. Germline V gene data show CDR1 as LNHDA and CDR2 as SQIVND (reference sequence). Each cell subset's genomic DNA was divided evenly among several immunoSEQ plates. Assay: immunoSEQ multiplex PCR; the TCRdb copy retains only in-frame clones and omits some. The sample lists about 2 million clones; 85% to 95% were seen once. The sample is drawn from a study of shared clonotypes between healthy human individuals. Naive CD8 populations comprised CD45RO-negative cells positively selected for CCR7, excluding terminally differentiated effector memory CD45RA+ cells.

The chain combines TRBV19 with TRBJ2-3; the D gene is possibly TRBD2 (6 bases). The sequenced material came from naive CD8+ T cells sorted from blood. The receptor was isolated from a man aged 18 to 29 in good health. The CDR3 DNA reads TGTGCCAGTATTCCTTCGGAGGGAGGCACGGATACGCAGTATTTT. Its protein is CASIPSEGGTDTQYF.